The next 17 T cell receptor beta chains were all read from a single sample in a study of shared clonotypes between healthy human individuals. The protocol was immunoSEQ multiplex PCR, while the TCRdb copy is restricted to in-frame clones and leaves out a portion. This sample has about 480,000 clones; about four fifths occur once, and the top ten carry 13%. Sequencing was carried out using PBMCs. The receptors derive from a woman aged 40 to 55 in good health. Some clones in this sample may be carry-over from other donors' samples.

The rearrangement uses TRBV28 and TRBJ2-4; the match to TRBD2 covers 7 bases. Trimming at V came to 2 bases and at J to 8 bases, leaving 9 bases not matched to a gene. Germline V gene data show CDR1 as MDHEN and CDR2 as SYDVKM. The CDR3 runs 15 residues. The CDR3 DNA sequence: TGTGCCAGCAGTTTAGCAAGCGGGACCGGGGACATTCAGTACTTC. Amino acids: CASSLASGTGDIQYF.

The chain is built from TRBV7-6 and TRBJ2-7; maybe TRBD2 (6 bases). V was trimmed by 1 base and J by 3 bases, leaving 7 bases between them. Germline lookup yields CDR1 SGHVS and CDR2 FNYEAQ. CDR3 size: 13 residues. The CDR3 here is CASSLGLGYEQYF. For the CDR3, the DNA is TGTGCCAGCAGCTTAGGACTAGGCTACGAGCAGTACTTC.

This chain connects TRBV11-2 to TRBJ1-2; 7 positions match TRBD1. Losses at the gene ends were 1 base for V and 3 bases for J; bases not matched to a gene: 2. The germline V gene has CDR1 SGHAT and CDR2 FQNNGV. The CDR3 spans 14 residues. Here the CDR3 DNA reads TGTGCCAGCAGCTTAGGACAGGGTTACTATGGCTACACCTTC. This sequence encodes CASSLGQGYYGYTF. The full variable domain, rest sourced from reference TRBV11-2 and TRBJ1-2, is EAGVAQSPRYKIIEKRQSVAFWCNPISGHATLYWYQQILGQGPKLLIQFQNNGVVDDSQLPKDRFSAERLKGVDSTLKIQPAKLEDSAVYLCASSLGQGYYGYTFGSGTRLTVV.

The chain is built from TRBV28 and TRBJ2-4; no firm D call. V was trimmed by 9 bases and J by 8 bases, leaving 11 bases between them. The CDR3 is 11 amino acids. From germline, CDR1 is MDHEN and CDR2 SYDVKM. In DNA, the CDR3 is TGTGCCAGGGGAAGCTGTGACATTCAGTACTTC. Protein: CARGSCDIQYF. Full variable domain (rest looked up from reference TRBV28 and TRBJ2-4): DVKVTQSSRYLVKRTGEKVFLECVQDMDHENMFWYRQDPGLGLRLIYFSYDVKMKEKGDIPEGYSVSREKKERFSLILESASTNQTSMYLCARGSCDIQYFGAGTRLSVL.

V usage is TRBV10-3 and J usage is TRBJ1-5, with D tentatively TRBD1 (5 bases). V was clipped by 6 bases and J by 0 bases, with 18 bases between them. CDR1 and CDR2 from the germline V gene are ENHRY and SYGVKD. CDR3 length equals 17 residues. CDR3 amino acids: CAISDSPLKYSNQPQHF. CDR3 sequence (DNA): TGTGCCATCAGCGACAGTCCCCTGAAATATAGCAATCAGCCCCAGCATTTT.

The CDR3 nucleotides read TGTGCCAGTAGTCCACACGGACAGGGAGGAAGTACTGAAGCTTTCTTT. The encoded protein is CASSPHGQGGSTEAFF. The chain links TRBV19 to TRBJ1-1; 8 bases match TRBD1. CDR1 is LNHDA, CDR2 SQIVND, per germline (reference sequence). Losses at the gene ends were 5 bases for V and 5 bases for J; bases not matched to a gene: 13. This CDR3 spans 16 amino acids.

This chain links TRBV19 with TRBJ2-1, with D unclear. This CDR3 comprises 13 residues. Per the germline V gene, CDR1 is LNHDA and CDR2 is SQIVND (reference sequence). The ends were cut back, 10 bases at V and 6 bases at J, with 16 bases in the middle. This CDR3 reads CATRTPLSNEQFF. CDR3 coding DNA: TGTGCCACACGGACCCCCCTCTCCAATGAGCAGTTCTTC.

The rearrangement uses TRBV5-4 and TRBJ2-7, with 7 bases lining up with TRBD1. Trimming took 0 bases from V and 2 from J; bases not matched to a gene: 2. The CDR3 loop spans 14 amino acids. Germline CDR1 is SGHNT and CDR2 is YYREEE (reference sequence). CDR3 in amino acids: CASSLEQGPYEQYF. The CDR3 nucleotides are TGTGCCAGCAGCTTGGAACAGGGGCCCTACGAGCAGTACTTC. Combining the CDR3 with reference TRBV5-4 and TRBJ2-7 gives the whole variable domain ETGVTQSPTHLIKTRGQQVTLRCSSQSGHNTVSWYQQALGQGPQFIFQYYREEENGRGNFPPRFSGLQFPNYSSELNVNALELDDSALYLCASSLEQGPYEQYFGPGTRLTVT.

The chain uses TRBV28 and TRBJ2-7; maybe TRBD2 (6 bases). CDR1 is MDHEN, CDR2 SYDVKM, per germline. Trimming cost V 11 bases and J 0 bases, with 14 bases left between them. The CDR3 has 13 amino acids. In DNA, the CDR3 is TGTGCCTCCGGAGGGCCAGTCTCCTACGAGCAGTACTTC. The encoded protein is CASGGPVSYEQYF. The full variable domain, with the rest looked up from reference TRBV28 and TRBJ2-7, is DVKVTQSSRYLVKRTGEKVFLECVQDMDHENMFWYRQDPGLGLRLIYFSYDVKMKEKGDIPEGYSVSREKKERFSLILESASTNQTSMYLCASGGPVSYEQYFGPGTRLTVT.

The sample holds one count of this clone. This sequence joins TRBV27 and TRBJ2-6; D possibly uses TRBD1 or TRBD2 (5 bases each). Germline CDR1 reads MNHEY; CDR2 reads SMNVEV (reference sequence). The CDR3 contains 19 residues. Trimming left V 5 bases short and J 1 base short, with 21 bases between. CDR3: CASSPRKGPSVSGANVLTF. In DNA form, the CDR3 reads TGTGCCAGCAGTCCTCGTAAGGGACCTTCGGTTTCTGGGGCCAACGTCCTGACTTTC.

The rearrangement uses TRBV5-1 and TRBJ2-5; 12 nucleotides align to TRBD2. After removal of 3 bases from V and 1 base from J, the junction contained 1 base not matched to a gene. Germline-derived CDR1 and CDR2 are SGHRS and YFSETQ. The CDR3 extends over 15 amino acids. CDR3 bases: TGCGCCAGCAGCTCTAGCGGGAGGGCCCAAGAGACCCAGTACTTC. The encoded protein is CASSSSGRAQETQYF.

The J gene is TRBJ1-1, the V gene TRBV6-1; TRBD1 might be the D (5 bases). Germline CDR1 and CDR2: MNHNS and SASEGT. V dropped 6 bases and J dropped 4 bases, with 12 bases sitting between them. This CDR3 is 13 amino acids long. The CDR3 loop reads CASRGPRATEAFF. The CDR3, as DNA: TGTGCCAGCAGGGGGCCCCGGGCCACTGAAGCTTTCTTT.

The rearrangement uses TRBV7-6 and TRBJ2-2, with D hard to call. The CDR3 is 14 amino acids. Per the germline V gene, CDR1 is SGHVS and CDR2 is FNYEAQ. V lost 1 base, J lost 5 bases, and 8 bases lay in between. The CDR3 loop reads CASSLVPETGELFF. CDR3 in DNA: TGTGCCAGCAGCTTAGTTCCCGAGACCGGGGAGCTGTTTTTT.

The chain employs TRBV29-1 and TRBJ2-5; a possible D gene is TRBD1 (5 bases). The V end lost 0 bases, the J end lost 1 base, and 9 bases lay between the germline ends. The germline CDR1 and CDR2 sequences are SQVTM and ANQGSEA. The CDR3 extends over 14 amino acids. The DNA of the CDR3 is TGCAGCGTTGAAGATGGGGCAGGCCAAGAGACCCAGTACTTC. Amino acid sequence: CSVEDGAGQETQYF.

A single count supports this clone. The chain combines TRBV5-5 with TRBJ1-4; D gene ambiguous. The CDR3 totals 14 residues. Germline CDR1 is SGHKS and CDR2 is YYEKEE (reference sequence). V lost 4 bases, J lost 0 bases, and 7 bases lay in between. The CDR3 region is CASSVRATNEKLFF. The DNA of the CDR3 is TGTGCCAGCAGCGTGAGAGCAACTAATGAAAAACTGTTTTTT.

In this sample, this clone turned up once. V and J are TRBV18 and TRBJ1-1; D might be TRBD1 (5 bases). V was cut by 1 base and J by 5 bases, with 11 bases left in between. The CDR3 covers 14 residues. Germline CDR1 KGHSH, CDR2 LQKENI. CDR3 in amino acids: CASSPLESGTEAFF. DNA for the CDR3: TGTGCCAGCTCACCACTTGAGTCAGGGACTGAAGCTTTCTTT.

The CDR3 spells CASSLQQGAGEKLFF. The DNA for the CDR3 is TGTGCCAGCAGTTTACAGCAGGGGGCAGGAGAAAAACTGTTTTTT. The V call is TRBV28, the J call TRBJ1-4; 8 bases agree with TRBD1. V trimming: 2 bases; J trimming: 8 bases; junction bases outside the gene matches: 7. The germline CDR1 and CDR2 sequences are MDHEN and SYDVKM. The CDR3 is made up of 15 amino acids.